This T cell receptor beta chain emerged from a study of cytomegalovirus exposure and HLA in healthy donors. As for the study in general: Of approximately 400 genotyped donors, approximately 84% clustered with self-reported Caucasian donors.

PCR used 60 Vbeta primers and 13 Jbeta primers. Profiled with immunoSEQ multiplex PCR; TCRdb holds only in-frame clones, not every one. The sample carries about 130,000 clones, approximately 80% recorded once. This clone has just a few counts. Its antigen remains unknown. Findings and limits, study-wide: Cytomegalovirus-associated status was assigned to 164 TCR beta chains. The productive fraction for most TCR beta V segments was about 87% or about 30% in an earlier analysis.

This CDR3 has 15 residues. The germline gives CDR1 MGHRA, CDR2 YSYEKL. The V gene lost 1 base and the J gene lost 0 bases, with 9 bases spanning the gap. Healthy bone marrow donors made up the donor group. The sequenced material came from PBMCs. This clonotype originated in a man aged 50-59 years in good health and CMV-seronegative. The chain uses TRBV4-1 and TRBJ1-1; D ambiguous. The CDR3 bases are TGCGCCAGCAGCCAAGTTGAACGGGTGAACACTGAAGCTTTCTTT. Amino acid sequence: CASSQVERVNTEAFF.